Shown below are 22 T cell receptor beta chains from a single sample sequenced in a study of blood T cells in healthy people across ages. PCR was performed a second time for about 7 to 11 cycles using a sample-barcoded 5' primer and a J-beta primer mix. TCRdb recomputed calls from the 5' RACE reads with MiXCR, one row per CDR3 protein. The repertoire holds hundreds of thousands of distinct CDR3 sequences, approximately 48% seen once, with roughly 19% in the top ten. Sample: blood. The receptors shown here come from a man in his 60s in good health.

This CDR3 reads CASSLVYDTQYF. The DNA for the CDR3 is TGTGCCAGCAGCTTAGTTTACGATACGCAGTATTTT. The chain joins TRBV7-2 to TRBJ2-3; D gene unclear. The CDR3 consists of 12 residues. Trimming removed 1 base from V and 6 bases from J, with 5 bases in between. Germline V gives CDR1 SGHTA, CDR2 FQGNSA.

The CDR3 spells CASSLAGGHIDTQYF. CDR3 nucleotide sequence: TGTGCCAGCAGCTTAGCGGGGGGGCATATAGATACGCAGTATTTT. The chain recombines TRBV7-8 with TRBJ2-3; D is perhaps TRBD2 (7 bases). Between the trimmed V and J ends, which lost 0 bases and 5 bases, there was a span of 12 bases. CDR3 length: 15 amino acids. The germline CDR1 and CDR2 sequences are SGHVS and FQNEAQ.

The chain carries TRBV12-5 and TRBJ1-1; D may be TRBD1 (6 bases). V was trimmed by 4 bases and J by 4 bases, leaving 10 bases between them. In germline, CDR1 is LGHNT, CDR2 FRNRAP. This CDR3 is 13 amino acids long. The CDR3 DNA is TGTGCTAGTGGTTATCAGGGGATCACTGAAGCTTTCTTT. Encoded protein: CASGYQGITEAFF. Full variable domain (rest looked up from reference TRBV12-5 and TRBJ1-1): DARVTQTPRHKVTEMGQEVTMRCQPILGHNTVFWYRQTMMQGLELLAYFRNRAPLDDSGMPKDRFSAEMPDATLATLKIQPSEPRDSAVYFCASGYQGITEAFFGQGTRLTVV.

The chain has TRBV28 and TRBJ1-5; 7 nucleotides align to TRBD1. The CDR3 spans 15 residues. CDR1 is MDHEN, CDR2 SYDVKM, per germline. V was clipped by 6 bases and J by 10 bases; unmatched bases: 15. This CDR3 reads CASRTRAGGRIPQHF. As DNA, the CDR3 is TGTGCCAGCAGGACCAGGGCAGGGGGACGAATACCCCAGCATTTT. The complete variable domain, with remaining parts taken from reference TRBV28 and TRBJ1-5, reads DVKVTQSSRYLVKRTGEKVFLECVQDMDHENMFWYRQDPGLGLRLIYFSYDVKMKEKGDIPEGYSVSREKKERFSLILESASTNQTSMYLCASRTRAGGRIPQHFGDGTRLSIL.

This chain links TRBV20-1 with TRBJ2-5; a possible D gene is TRBD2 (6 bases). The germline gives CDR1 DFQATT, CDR2 SNEGSKA (reference sequence). The CDR3 is 16 residues long. V lost 4 bases, J lost 3 bases, and 21 bases lay in between. CDR3 nucleotide sequence: TGCAGTGCTATTTTAGGGTGGGCGGGGCGCAAAGAGACCCAGTACTTC. Protein: CSAILGWAGRKETQYF.

The chain joins TRBV20-1 to TRBJ2-3; 11 bases line up with TRBD2. With 5 bases clipped from V and 6 bases from J, the junction kept 10 bases outside the gene matches. This CDR3 is 15 amino acids long. CDR1 is DFQATT, CDR2 SNEGSKA, per germline (reference sequence). CDR3 loop: CSADLASGGRDTQYF. The CDR3 DNA sequence: TGCAGTGCTGACTTGGCTAGCGGGGGGAGGGATACGCAGTATTTT.

The V call is TRBV3-1, the J call TRBJ1-6; the D gene is possibly TRBD1 (6 bases). In germline, CDR1 is LGHDT, CDR2 YNNKEL (reference sequence). Trimming took 4 bases from V and 7 from J, leaving 11 bases between them. There are 14 residues in the CDR3. The CDR3 nucleotides are TGTGCCAGCAGCCCCCGGGGGGCCAATTCACCCCTCCACTTT. Translating it yields CASSPRGANSPLHF.

The chain combines TRBV6-6 with TRBJ2-7; possibly TRBD1 or TRBD2 for D (6 bases each). The CDR3 runs to 14 residues. CDR1 is MNHNY and CDR2 is SVGAGI in the germline V gene (reference sequence). V was clipped by 8 bases and J by 3 bases, with 17 bases between them. CDR3 loop: CASARGTGVYEQYF. Written as DNA, the CDR3 is TGTGCCAGCGCTAGGGGGACTGGCGTCTACGAGCAGTACTTC.

This clonotype was seen only a few times. This rearrangement joins TRBV14 to TRBJ1-2; possible D gene TRBD1, 6 bases. Germline V CDR1 and CDR2: SGHDN, FVKESK. Trimming removed 3 bases at V and 3 bases at J, with 8 bases between. The CDR3 is 13 amino acids. The CDR3 sequence: CASSHTGYYGYTF. CDR3 DNA: TGTGCCAGCAGCCATACAGGGTACTATGGCTACACCTTC.

This sequence joins TRBV21-1 and TRBJ1-1; the D call TRBD1 from the table was never checked on the DNA. TRBV21-1 is a known pseudogene. The CDR3 is 16 amino acids. CDR3 residues: CASSKGCRASDTEAFF. DNA of the CDR3: TGTGCCAGCAGCAAAGGCTGCAGGGCGAGCGACACTGAAGCTTTCTTT.

The sample holds one count of this clonotype. The J gene is TRBJ2-5, the V gene TRBV30, with D tentatively TRBD1 (5 bases). The end of the DNA aligns better with TRBJ2-7, so the J call may be wrong. Per the germline V gene, CDR1 is GTSNPN and CDR2 is SVGIG (reference sequence). The CDR3 consists of 15 residues. The CDR3 sequence is CAWNRFRGGNYEQYF. CDR3 bases: TGTGCCTGGAACCGCTTTAGGGGCGGTAACTACGAGCAGTACTTC.

In its sample, this clonotype was seen many times. The chain recombines TRBV6-5 with TRBJ2-4; 9 bases align to TRBD1. This CDR3 comprises 14 residues. Germline V CDR1 and CDR2: MNHEY, SVGAGI. After removal of 4 bases from V and 7 bases from J, the junction contained 5 bases not matched to a gene. The CDR3 nucleotides read TGTGCCAGCAGTTTAACCGGACAGGGGAACATTCAGTACTTC. It codes for CASSLTGQGNIQYF.

V is TRBV6-2 or TRBV6-3 and J is TRBJ2-1; 10 bases map to TRBD2. CDR3 length: 15 residues. From germline, CDR1 is MNHEY and CDR2 SVGEGT. The J segment lost 8 bases and the V segment lost 7 bases, leaving 11 bases of the junction unmatched. The CDR3 here is CASTPSASGGYEQFF. The CDR3 nucleotides read TGTGCCAGCACCCCTTCAGCTAGCGGGGGTTATGAGCAGTTCTTC.

This rearrangement joins TRBV4-3 to TRBJ2-1; TRBD1 matches 7 bases. CDR3 size: 15 residues. The V and J ends lost 0 bases and 4 bases, in that order; junction bases with no gene match: 3. The germline gives CDR1 LGHNA, CDR2 YSLEER. CDR3 loop: CASSQDGQDYNEQFF. The CDR3 DNA is TGCGCCAGCAGCCAAGATGGACAGGATTACAATGAGCAGTTCTTC.

This chain links TRBV6-1 with TRBJ2-1; 13 nucleotides agree with TRBD2. Unmatched junction bases numbered 9, after V lost 5 bases and J lost 8 bases. The CDR3 has 16 residues. CDR1 is MNHNS, CDR2 SASEGT, per germline. CDR3 DNA: TGTGCCAGCAGTTCCGTAGGACTAGCGGGGGTATATGAGCAGTTCTTC. It specifies CASSSVGLAGVYEQFF.

J is TRBJ2-1 and V is TRBV9, with 8 bases matching TRBD1. Germline V gives CDR1 SGDLS, CDR2 YYNGEE. This CDR3 region has 15 residues. V gave up 0 bases and J gave up 5 bases; unmatched junction bases: 4. DNA for the CDR3: TGTGCCAGCAGCGTAGAGAGACAGGGGAACAATGAGCAGTTCTTC. Protein: CASSVERQGNNEQFF.

This clonotype was picked up many times. The chain carries TRBV18 and TRBJ2-5, with 9 bases lining up with TRBD2. The CDR3 spans 14 residues. V trimming: 2 bases; J trimming: 8 bases; junction bases outside the gene matches: 6. The germline V gene has CDR1 KGHSH and CDR2 LQKENI. In DNA form, the CDR3 reads TGTGCCAGCTCACCATTGGAGCGGGGGGAAACCCAGTACTTC. Translation gives CASSPLERGETQYF.

This clonotype turned up a few times. V usage is TRBV4-1 and J usage is TRBJ2-3, with D unclear. The germline V and J ends were trimmed by 3 bases and 2 bases, with 6 bases remaining between them. Germline CDR1 reads MGHRA; CDR2 reads YSYEKL. This CDR3 contains 13 residues. The CDR3 DNA sequence: TGCGCCAGCAGCCAGCCACTCACAGATACGCAGTATTTT. Its protein product is CASSQPLTDTQYF.

This clonotype was seen a few times. This chain connects TRBV30 to TRBJ2-6, with D perhaps matching TRBD1 or TRBD2 (5 bases each). Germline-derived CDR1 and CDR2 are GTSNPN and SVGIG (reference sequence). V gave up 4 bases and J gave up 3 bases, with 13 bases separating them. The CDR3 sequence is 15 residues long. The CDR3 coding sequence is TGTGCCTGGATGAGGGGCTCAGGTGGGGCCAACGTCCTGACTTTC. This gives the protein CAWMRGSGGANVLTF.

The rearrangement joins TRBV7-9 to TRBJ2-2; D may be TRBD1 (5 bases). Germline V gene sequence: CDR1 SEHNR, CDR2 FQNEAQ (reference sequence). The length of the CDR3 is 15 residues. Trimming took off 5 bases at V and 1 base at J, with 11 bases between the two ends. CDR3 sequence reads: CASSPGSGNTGELFF. The CDR3 nucleotides read TGTGCCAGCAGCCCAGGGTCAGGGAACACCGGGGAGCTGTTTTTT. The whole variable domain, remainder taken from reference TRBV7-9 and TRBJ2-2, is DTGVSQNPRHKITKRGQNVTFRCDPISEHNRLYWYRQTLGQGPEFLTYFQNEAQLEKSRLLSDRFSAERPKGSFSTLEIQRTEQGDSAMYLCASSPGSGNTGELFFGEGSRLTVL.

This clonotype has at least ten counts. The chain combines TRBV6-1 with TRBJ1-1, with D maybe TRBD1 (5 bases). The CDR3 sequence is 15 residues long. CDR1 is MNHNS and CDR2 is SASEGT in the germline V gene. With 4 bases removed from V and 4 bases from J, the gap between germline ends came to 16 bases. The CDR3 DNA follows: TGTGCCAGCAGTGCTGGACATAAAACTGGCACTGAAGCTTTCTTT. Translated: CASSAGHKTGTEAFF.

The rearrangement uses TRBV20-1 and TRBJ2-1; tentatively, D is TRBD1 or TRBD2 (5 bases each). The V gene's germline CDR1 is DFQATT and CDR2 SNEGSKA (reference sequence). The CDR3 spans 17 residues. V lost 6 bases and J 1 base, leaving 22 bases between the germline ends. CDR3 bases: TGCAGTGCCCTTGGTTTACCGGGGCAGAGGTCCTACAATGAGCAGTTCTTC. As protein: CSALGLPGQRSYNEQFF.